The 28 T cell receptor beta chains below all came from one sample that was sequenced in a study of blood T cell repertoires in COVID-19. Produced via immunoSEQ multiplex PCR; TCRdb's table is partial and in-frame only. The table has around 300,000 clones, around 90% seen once; the top ten hold approximately 6.5%. Sequenced sample: peripheral blood. These receptors all stem from a woman aged 45-65 years with COVID-19, enrolled during active disease.

DNA for the CDR3: TGTGCCAGCAGCTTAGGGGGACAGGGTAGGCGCGAGCAGTACTTC. This encodes CASSLGGQGRREQYF. J is TRBJ2-7 and V is TRBV7-9; 9 bases agree with TRBD1. CDR3 size: 15 residues. Germline V CDR1 and CDR2: SEHNR, FQNEAQ (reference sequence). J lost 6 bases, V lost 1 base, and 7 bases had no gene match. Combining the CDR3 with reference TRBV7-9 and TRBJ2-7 gives the whole variable domain DTGVSQNPRHKITKRGQNVTFRCDPISEHNRLYWYRQTLGQGPEFLTYFQNEAQLEKSRLLSDRFSAERPKGSFSTLEIQRTEQGDSAMYLCASSLGGQGRREQYFGPGTRLTVT.

This chain joins TRBV6-1 and TRBJ2-1; 8 positions match TRBD1. V dropped 3 bases and J dropped 3; count of bases not matched to a gene: 4. Germline V gives CDR1 MNHNS, CDR2 SASEGT. CDR3 length: 15 amino acids. The CDR3 is CASSDKTGDYNEQFF. The CDR3 DNA reads TGTGCCAGCAGTGACAAGACAGGGGACTACAATGAGCAGTTCTTC.

The chain joins TRBV19 to TRBJ1-3; D gene ambiguous. Germline loops: CDR1 LNHDA, CDR2 SQIVND (reference sequence). The CDR3 contains 21 residues. The V and J ends lost 3 bases and 1 base respectively, with 28 bases between them. The CDR3 is CASSIGRRAGISRTSGNTIYF. In DNA form, the CDR3 reads TGTGCCAGTAGTATTGGCAGGCGGGCAGGAATTAGCCGAACTTCTGGAAACACCATATATTTT. Full variable domain (missing parts from reference TRBV19 and TRBJ1-3): DGGITQSPKYLFRKEGQNVTLSCEQNLNHDAMYWYRQDPGQGLRLIYYSQIVNDFQKGDIAEGYSVSREKKESFPLTVTSAQKNPTAFYLCASSIGRRAGISRTSGNTIYFGEGSWLTVV.

The chain employs TRBV6-2 or TRBV6-3 and TRBJ2-7; TRBD1 agrees at 7 bases. Germline V gives CDR1 MNHEY, CDR2 SVGEGT. The CDR3 extends over 15 amino acids. Trimming took 6 bases from V and 1 from J; bases not matched to a gene: 9. The CDR3 bases are TGTGCCAGCAGCGAAGCAGGGGGACGGTCCTACGAGCAGTACTTC. Translated, it gives CASSEAGGRSYEQYF.

The chain combines TRBV24-1 with TRBJ1-5, with 10 bases that match TRBD1. Germline lookup yields CDR1 KGHDR and CDR2 SFDVKD. With 2 bases clipped from V and 6 bases from J, the junction kept 6 bases outside the gene matches. The length of the CDR3 is 16 residues. The CDR3 protein is CATSDSGTGVSQPQHF. The CDR3 DNA is TGTGCCACCAGTGATTCTGGGACAGGGGTGAGTCAGCCCCAGCATTTT.

Of note for this clone: As the CDR3 is not closed by the conserved phenylalanine or tryptophan, this likely results from a read error. Because the CDR3's place on the DNA is in doubt, the DNA is left out and the CDR3 is given as listed by TCRdb. The V and J genes are TRBV7-5 and TRBJ1-1. TRBV7-5 represents a pseudogene. The CDR3 is 21 residues long, ends included. This CDR3 is CARSFGHMRESQLFRAGMTSL.

V is TRBV27 and J is TRBJ1-4, with D tentatively TRBD1 (6 bases). The V gene's germline CDR1 is MNHEY and CDR2 SMNVEV (reference sequence). V was pared by 5 bases and J by 7 bases, with 17 bases between. The CDR3 has 15 amino acids. The CDR3 DNA sequence: TGTGCCAGCAGTCTCACGGGACAACCATTTGAAAAACTGTTTTTT. This translates into CASSLTGQPFEKLFF.

The V and J genes are TRBV6-2 or TRBV6-3 and TRBJ1-5; 12 bases agree with TRBD1. The CDR3 has 14 residues. The V gene end was trimmed by 2 bases and the J gene end by 11 bases; junction bases not matched to a gene: 4. Germline CDR1 is MNHEY and CDR2 is SVGEGT. Written as DNA, the CDR3 is TGTGCCAGCAGTTACGGGACAGGGGGCGAGGCCCAGCATTTT. Translation: CASSYGTGGEAQHF.

The chain recombines TRBV29-1 with TRBJ1-2; D perhaps matches TRBD1 (6 bases). This CDR3 is 16 amino acids long. Trimming took 0 bases from V and 4 from J, leaving 18 bases between them. The V gene's germline CDR1 is SQVTM and CDR2 ANQGSEA. CDR3 coding DNA: TGCAGCGTTGAAGATCGTAGGGGGACCCCCCCCTATGGCTACACCTTC. Translation: CSVEDRRGTPPYGYTF.

This clone has a single count. The chain combines TRBV4-2 with TRBJ2-7; 8 positions agree with TRBD1. Germline V gene lookup returns CDR1 LGHNA and CDR2 YNFKEQ. The CDR3 spans 15 residues. The ends lost 2 bases at V and 6 bases at J; junction bases unmatched: 9. CDR3 sequence (DNA): TGTGCCAGCAGCCAAACACGGACAGGGCCCGGCGAGCAGTACTTC. Translated, it gives CASSQTRTGPGEQYF.

The CDR3 protein is CASSGQGGNSPLHF. The CDR3 DNA sequence: TGTGCCAGTAGTGGACAGGGAGGAAATTCACCCCTCCACTTT. This sequence joins TRBV19 and TRBJ1-6, with 8 positions matching TRBD1. V was pared by 5 bases and J by 7 bases, with 4 bases of the junction left unmatched. The germline gives CDR1 LNHDA, CDR2 SQIVND (reference sequence). CDR3 length: 14 amino acids.

A few counts support this clone. This CDR3 is CASSPGQRAYEQYF. Here the CDR3 DNA reads TGTGCCAGCAGCCCGGGACAGAGGGCCTACGAGCAGTACTTC. The V and J genes are TRBV11-1 and TRBJ2-7; 7 bases fit TRBD1. The CDR3 consists of 14 residues. Germline CDR1 is SGHAT and CDR2 is FQDESV (reference sequence). V shed 5 bases, J shed 2 bases, and the junction held 6 bases outside the gene matches.

This clone has a count of ten or more. V usage is TRBV5-1 and J usage is TRBJ2-7, with 10 nucleotides matching TRBD2. The V and J ends lost 4 bases and 0 bases, in that order; junction bases with no gene match: 10. This CDR3 is built from 17 residues. From germline, CDR1 is SGHRS and CDR2 YFSETQ. The CDR3 bases are TGCGCCAGCAGCGCAGGGACTAGCGTTAGGAGCTCCTACGAGCAGTACTTC. It yields the protein CASSAGTSVRSSYEQYF. Full variable domain (remainder filled in from reference TRBV5-1 and TRBJ2-7): KAGVTQTPRYLIKTRGQQVTLSCSPISGHRSVSWYQQTPGQGLQFLFEYFSETQRNKGNFPGRFSGRQFSNSRSEMNVSTLELGDSALYLCASSAGTSVRSSYEQYFGPGTRLTVT.

The chain joins TRBV4-2 to TRBJ2-2; TRBD2 agrees at 9 bases. This CDR3 is built from 17 residues. The J segment lost 4 bases and the V segment lost 1 base, leaving 7 bases of the junction unmatched. The germline V gene encodes CDR1 LGHNA and CDR2 YNFKEQ. The CDR3 region has the DNA TGTGCCAGCAGCCAAGGCCTTAGCGGGAGTCCCACCGGGGAGCTGTTTTTT. Encoded protein: CASSQGLSGSPTGELFF.

The chain recombines TRBV13 with TRBJ1-1; D possibly corresponds to TRBD1 (5 bases). The CDR3 is 13 residues long. Germline CDR1 reads PRHDT; CDR2 reads FYEKMQ (reference sequence). V dropped 7 bases and J dropped 2 bases, with 11 bases sitting between them. CDR3 protein: CASMQGLNTEAFF. CDR3 nucleotide sequence: TGTGCCAGCATGCAGGGATTAAACACTGAAGCTTTCTTT.

The chain couples TRBV7-2 to TRBJ2-1; D is possibly TRBD2 (6 bases). Germline V lookup: CDR1 SGHTA, CDR2 FQGNSA. The CDR3 totals 19 residues. V shed 2 bases and J shed 0 bases, with 20 bases lying between them. CDR3 sequence (DNA): TGTGCCAGCAGCTTAAGGCAGGGTGGGTCGCGGGGCTCCTACAATGAGCAGTTCTTC. It translates to CASSLRQGGSRGSYNEQFF.

The rearrangement uses TRBV5-1 and TRBJ2-3, with D possibly matching TRBD1 (5 bases). The CDR3 runs to 12 residues. Germline V gene lookup returns CDR1 SGHRS and CDR2 YFSETQ. Trimming cost V 0 bases and J 11 bases, with 10 bases left between them. The CDR3 region is CASSLGPQGQYF. CDR3 DNA: TGCGCCAGCAGCTTGGGGCCCCAGGGGCAGTATTTT.

V is TRBV11-2 and J is TRBJ2-3; D might be TRBD1 (5 bases). In germline, CDR1 is SGHAT, CDR2 FQNNGV. This CDR3 comprises 12 residues. V lost 5 bases to trimming and J lost 4 bases, with 7 bases between them. As DNA, the CDR3 is TGTGCCAGCAGCATCAGGGCAGATACGCAGTATTTT. It yields the protein CASSIRADTQYF.

The gene calls are TRBV3-1 (or the pseudogene TRBV3-2) and TRBJ2-1; the match to TRBD2 covers 10 bases. The V segment lost 6 bases and the J segment 6 bases; nucleotides outside the gene matches: 17. Germline values: CDR1 LGHDT, CDR2 YNNKEL (reference sequence). The CDR3 runs 18 residues. The CDR3 here is CASRSNRSQREGVNEQFF. As DNA, the CDR3 is TGTGCCAGCAGGTCTAATCGGTCCCAGCGGGAGGGGGTCAATGAGCAGTTCTTC.

This clone was found a few times. The CDR3 reads CASSFETGNTGELFF. CDR3 DNA sequence: TGTGCCAGCAGCTTCGAGACAGGGAACACCGGGGAGCTGTTTTTT. The chain uses TRBV7-9 and TRBJ2-2; D is possibly TRBD1 (6 bases). V lost 3 bases and J lost 1, with 9 bases in between. Looked up from germline, CDR1 is SEHNR and CDR2 is FQNEAQ (reference sequence). The CDR3 contains 15 residues.

As DNA, the CDR3 is TGTGCCAGCAGCTTTCAAGGGGGCGGATACTACGAGCAGTACTTC. It is translated as CASSFQGGGYYEQYF. This chain connects TRBV7-9 to TRBJ2-7, with 7 bases lining up with TRBD1. The trim removed 3 bases at V and 3 bases at J, leaving 8 bases unmatched. The CDR3 is 15 residues long. Germline values: CDR1 SEHNR, CDR2 FQNEAQ (reference sequence).

This clone has just one count. This sequence joins TRBV11-3 and TRBJ2-1; D may be TRBD2 (6 bases). CDR1 and CDR2 from the germline V gene are SGHNT and YENEEA. The V and J ends lost 2 bases and 4 bases respectively, with 18 bases between them. CDR3 length: 17 amino acids. The CDR3 sequence: CASSLYWTKAAYNEQFF. The CDR3 DNA sequence: TGTGCCAGCAGCTTATATTGGACTAAAGCCGCATACAATGAGCAGTTCTTC.

This chain connects TRBV11-1 to TRBJ2-7; D perhaps matches TRBD2 (6 bases). CDR1 is SGHAT, CDR2 FQDESV, per germline (reference sequence). V was pared by 1 base and J by 2 bases, with 9 bases between. The CDR3 has 14 amino acids. The CDR3 sequence is CASSLERLAYEQYF. In nucleotides, the CDR3 is TGTGCCAGCAGCTTAGAACGACTAGCCTACGAGCAGTACTTC.

This chain joins TRBV5-4 and TRBJ2-7, with 11 bases fitting TRBD1. Looked up from germline, CDR1 is SGHNT and CDR2 is YYREEE (reference sequence). Trimming cost V 4 bases and J 2 bases; bases outside gene matches: 2. The CDR3 covers 14 residues. CDR3 sequence reads: CASSTDRGPYEQYF. CDR3 sequence (DNA): TGTGCCAGCAGCACGGACAGGGGGCCCTACGAGCAGTACTTC.

The chain carries TRBV2 and TRBJ2-3; TRBD2 might be the D (5 bases). Trimming took 5 bases from V and 3 from J, leaving 15 bases between them. The CDR3 is 15 residues long. The germline V gene has CDR1 SNHLY and CDR2 FYNNEI. CDR3 DNA sequence: TGTGCCAGCAGTCCGCGCGGGTGGTCTACAGATACGCAGTATTTT. It is translated as CASSPRGWSTDTQYF. Supplemented by reference TRBV2 and TRBJ2-3, the full variable domain reads EPEVTQTPSHQVTQMGQEVILRCVPISNHLYFYWYRQILGQKVEFLVSFYNNEISEKSEIFDDQFSVERPDGSNFTLKIRSTKLEDSAMYFCASSPRGWSTDTQYFGPGTRLTVL.

The chain joins TRBV30 to TRBJ2-7, with 8 bases aligning to TRBD1. The CDR3 loop spans 15 amino acids. CDR1 and CDR2 (germline): GTSNPN, SVGIG (reference sequence). V shed 4 bases and J 2 bases; nucleotides not matched to a gene: 10. CDR3 DNA: TGTGCCTGGAACCAGAGGAGGACAGGGACCTACGAGCAGTACTTC. The encoded protein is CAWNQRRTGTYEQYF. Filled out from reference TRBV30 and TRBJ2-7, the complete variable domain reads SQTIHQWPATLVQPVGSPLSLECTVEGTSNPNLYWYRQAAGRGLQLLFYSVGIGQISSEVPQNLSASRPQDRQFILSSKKLLLSDSGFYLCAWNQRRTGTYEQYFGPGTRLTVT.

A word on this clone: One end of the junction fails to match germline, which may point to a read error. The chain joins TRBV25-1 to TRBJ2-7; D possibly corresponds to TRBD2 (6 bases). CDR3 length: 14 residues. Germline-derived CDR1 and CDR2 are MGHDK and SYGVNS. The CDR3 coding sequence is TGTGCCAGCAGTCCACACGCGGGACCCACCCTCTTGAACTTC. It yields the protein CASSPHAGPTLLNF.

The chain employs TRBV13 and TRBJ2-5; no clear D gene. The CDR3 extends over 13 amino acids. The V gene's germline CDR1 is PRHDT and CDR2 FYEKMQ (reference sequence). Trimming shortened V by 2 bases and J by 5 bases, and 9 bases separated the two germline ends. The CDR3 loop reads CASSLTSAETQYF. CDR3 DNA: TGTGCCAGCAGCTTAACCAGCGCTGAGACCCAGTACTTC. Together with reference TRBV13 and TRBJ2-5, the CDR3 gives the full variable domain: AAGVIQSPRHLIKEKRETATLKCYPIPRHDTVYWYQQGPGQDPQFLISFYEKMQSDKGSIPDRFSAQQFSDYHSELNMSSLELGDSALYFCASSLTSAETQYFGPGTRLLVL.